The T cell receptor beta chain described here comes from a study of beta chain features in type 1 diabetes. Overall study context: Roughly 110,000,000 sorted cells were examined across all samples.

The study, taken as a whole, reports: Within the patient group, naive, central memory and Treg TCRB repertoires appeared more similar to each other than within healthy donors. Lower insertion and higher deletion counts appeared at VDJ junctions in type 1 diabetes patients.

Sequencing targeted expressed TCRB transcripts, as all isolated RNA had been reverse transcribed. Mean read depth for naive, central memory and regulatory T cell samples was several million reads. Measured with immunoSEQ multiplex PCR; TCRdb has only the in-frame clones, and not every one. The sample holds some 410,000 clones, about 14% seen once. This clone has a handful of counts. Its cognate antigen is unknown. The CDR3 is made up of 12 amino acids. The germline V gene has CDR1 ENHRY and CDR2 SYGVKD. V lost 5 bases, J lost 1 base, and 5 bases lay in between. The sample comprised naive CD4+ T cells from blood. The rearrangement uses TRBV10-3 and TRBJ2-5; D not resolved. This TCR was recovered from a man younger than 45 in good health. The CDR3 protein is CAISSGQETQYF. CDR3 DNA: TGTGCCATCAGTTCCGGCCAAGAGACCCAGTACTTC.